A single sample is the source of the 28 T cell receptor beta chains below, sequenced in a study of blood T cell repertoires in COVID-19. Measured with immunoSEQ multiplex PCR; TCRdb has only the in-frame clones, and not every one. The sample consists of some 150,000 clones, more than 75% of them appearing once. Sequencing was carried out using peripheral blood. These receptors all come from a man in his forties with acute or convalescent COVID-19.

This clone was counted once. The J gene is TRBJ2-5, the V gene TRBV10-2; D gene ambiguous. Germline CDR1 reads WSHSY; CDR2 reads SAAADI. The CDR3 spans 13 residues. V lost 7 bases to trimming and J lost 4 bases, with 13 bases between them. This chain's CDR3 is CASKRRRLETQYF. The CDR3 region has the DNA TGCGCCAGCAAACGGCGGCGGCTAGAGACCCAGTACTTC.

V gene TRBV4-1 combines with J gene TRBJ1-5; tentative D call: TRBD1 (6 bases). V lost 3 bases, J lost 0 bases, and 24 bases lay in between. CDR3 length: 20 amino acids. Germline CDR1 is MGHRA and CDR2 is YSYEKL. CDR3 residues: CASSQSHRGTAVSSNQPQHF. CDR3 nucleotide sequence: TGCGCCAGCAGCCAGTCCCATAGGGGGACCGCCGTAAGTAGCAATCAGCCCCAGCATTTT.

CDR3 region: CASSTGTALVYGYTF. CDR3 bases: TGTGCCAGCAGCACCGGGACAGCTTTAGTCTATGGCTACACCTTC. This chain links TRBV5-6 with TRBJ1-2; 7 bases are a match to TRBD1. Trimming took 4 bases from V and 4 from J; bases not matched to a gene: 10. Germline V gene data show CDR1 as SGHDT and CDR2 as YYEEEE. The CDR3 loop spans 15 amino acids.

The gene calls are TRBV7-9 and TRBJ2-3, with a possible D match to TRBD1 (6 bases). The CDR3 totals 13 residues. Germline assignment: CDR1 SEHNR and CDR2 FQNEAQ (reference sequence). Trimming stripped 6 bases from V and 6 bases from J, with 13 bases between. The CDR3 is CASRTYREDTQYF. The DNA for the CDR3 is TGTGCCAGCAGAACCTACAGGGAGGATACGCAGTATTTT.

The chain employs TRBV7-9 and TRBJ2-2; 15 bases agree with TRBD2. The CDR3 has 16 amino acids. V lost 6 bases to trimming and J lost 8 bases; unmatched junction nucleotides: 7. Looked up from germline, CDR1 is SEHNR and CDR2 is FQNEAQ (reference sequence). CDR3 in amino acids: CASRRTSGGASGELFF. The CDR3 region has the DNA TGTGCCAGCAGACGGACTAGCGGGGGGGCCTCTGGGGAGCTGTTTTTT.

This sequence joins TRBV9 and TRBJ1-2, with TRBD1 identical over 11 bases. The ends lost 4 bases at V and 3 bases at J; junction bases unmatched: 11. CDR1 and CDR2 (germline): SGDLS, YYNGEE. The CDR3 covers 17 residues. CDR3 amino acids: CASSSGTGGVSHYGYTF. The DNA for the CDR3 is TGTGCCAGCAGCTCCGGGACAGGGGGAGTCTCCCACTATGGCTACACCTTC. Drawing the rest from reference TRBV9 and TRBJ1-2, the complete variable domain is DSGVTQTPKHLITATGQRVTLRCSPRSGDLSVYWYQQSLDQGLQFLIQYYNGEERAKGNILERFSAQQFPDLHSELNLSSLELGDSALYFCASSSGTGGVSHYGYTFGSGTRLTVV.

The chain combines TRBV9 with TRBJ2-1; 15 bases line up with TRBD2. Trimming cost V 0 bases and J 9 bases; bases outside gene matches: 10. The V gene's germline CDR1 is SGDLS and CDR2 YYNGEE. CDR3 length equals 18 residues. In nucleotides, the CDR3 is TGTGCCAGCAGCGTAGGCTCAAGGACTAGCGGGGGGGCCACTGAGCAGTTCTTC. Translating it yields CASSVGSRTSGGATEQFF.

As concerns this clone: The identical CDR3 is also encoded by other nucleotide sequences in the sample. The chain combines TRBV28 with TRBJ2-2; 8 bases agree with TRBD2. V was clipped by 11 bases and J by 1 base; unmatched bases: 6. CDR1 is MDHEN and CDR2 is SYDVKM in the germline V gene. The CDR3 has 14 residues. The CDR3 here is CAGRAGGNTGELFF. The DNA of the CDR3 is TGTGCCGGCCGCGCGGGGGGGAACACCGGGGAGCTGTTTTTT.

The CDR3 spells CASSPFLGASSYEQYF. In DNA form, the CDR3 reads TGTGCCAGCTCACCATTCCTGGGGGCAAGCTCCTACGAGCAGTACTTC. This rearrangement joins TRBV18 to TRBJ2-7; maybe TRBD1 (6 bases). V was pared by 2 bases and J by 0 bases, with 14 bases between. Germline V gene sequence: CDR1 KGHSH, CDR2 LQKENI. The CDR3 has 16 residues.

The chain is built from TRBV5-1 and TRBJ2-1, with TRBD2 identical over 10 bases. Germline CDR1 is SGHRS and CDR2 is YFSETQ. This CDR3 is 16 amino acids long. With V trimmed by 3 bases and J by 3 bases, 6 bases remained unmatched. CDR3 in DNA: TGCGCCAGCAGCTGGAAAAGCGGGGGGGTCTACAATGAGCAGTTCTTC. Its protein product is CASSWKSGGVYNEQFF.

J is TRBJ1-5 and V is TRBV28, with 10 bases fitting TRBD1. The CDR3 is 14 residues long. Germline CDR1 and CDR2: MDHEN and SYDVKM. Trimming at V came to 7 bases and at J to 6 bases, leaving 6 bases not matched to a gene. The CDR3 reads CASTRDRGGQPQHF. The CDR3 DNA follows: TGTGCCAGCACCAGGGACAGGGGAGGTCAGCCCCAGCATTTT.

This clone was seen just once. The rearrangement links TRBV18 to TRBJ1-1; 7 bases fit TRBD1. The CDR3 totals 13 residues. Germline CDR1 reads KGHSH; CDR2 reads LQKENI. The ends lost 8 bases at V and 2 bases at J; junction bases unmatched: 5. The CDR3 region is CASRQGRNTEAFF. The CDR3, as DNA: TGTGCCAGCAGACAGGGACGCAACACTGAAGCTTTCTTT.

The chain carries TRBV25-1 and TRBJ2-3; D may be TRBD1 (6 bases). V lost 1 base and J lost 0, with 14 bases in between. This CDR3 has 17 residues. Germline V lookup: CDR1 MGHDK, CDR2 SYGVNS. The CDR3 sequence: CASSESKGGASTDTQYF. The DNA for the CDR3 is TGTGCCAGCAGTGAATCTAAAGGGGGTGCTAGCACAGATACGCAGTATTTT.

In this sample, this clone turned up once. J is TRBJ2-2 and V is TRBV2, with 8 bases lining up with TRBD1. The J segment lost 6 bases and the V segment lost 7 bases, leaving 4 bases of the junction unmatched. From germline, CDR1 is SNHLY and CDR2 FYNNEI. The CDR3 is 13 residues long. CDR3 amino acids: CASKGQGAGELFF. The CDR3 nucleotides read TGTGCCAGCAAAGGACAGGGCGCCGGGGAGCTGTTTTTT.

The V and J genes are TRBV7-6 and TRBJ2-7; 11 nucleotides align to TRBD2. V gave up 4 bases and J gave up 3 bases; unmatched junction bases: 8. Germline V lookup: CDR1 SGHVS, CDR2 FNYEAQ. This CDR3 is 16 amino acids long. The CDR3 coding sequence is TGTGCCAGCAGCTCGTCCTCTAGCGGGGGGTACTACGAGCAGTACTTC. Its translation: CASSSSSSGGYYEQYF.

This chain uses TRBV7-3 with TRBJ2-7; TRBD2 agrees at 7 bases. CDR1 is SGHTA, CDR2 FQGTGA, per germline. The CDR3 spans 13 residues. Trimming took 2 bases from V and 3 from J; bases not matched to a gene: 1. This CDR3 reads CASSLGGDYEQYF. CDR3 in DNA: TGTGCCAGCAGCTTAGGGGGGGACTACGAGCAGTACTTC.

This chain uses TRBV15 with TRBJ1-4, with 10 bases identical to TRBD1. This CDR3 has 20 residues. Per the germline V gene, CDR1 is LNHNV and CDR2 is YYDKDF (reference sequence). V lost 0 bases, J lost 7 bases, and 17 bases stayed unmatched. The CDR3 here is CATSRDIHRAVRTGGEKLFF. The CDR3 nucleotides are TGTGCCACCAGCAGAGATATTCATCGGGCAGTGAGGACAGGGGGTGAAAAACTGTTTTTT. The complete variable domain, with remaining parts taken from reference TRBV15 and TRBJ1-4, reads DAMVIQNPRYQVTQFGKPVTLSCSQTLNHNVMYWYQQKSSQAPKLLFHYYDKDFNNEADTPDNFQSRRPNTSFCFLDIRSPGLGDTAMYLCATSRDIHRAVRTGGEKLFFGSGTQLSVL.

This clone was counted once. The chain employs TRBV25-1 and TRBJ2-7; a possible D gene is TRBD1 (6 bases). Germline V gives CDR1 MGHDK, CDR2 SYGVNS. The CDR3 has 15 residues. V lost 4 bases to trimming and J lost 1 base, with 14 bases between them. The CDR3 DNA is TGTGCCAGCAGTGCCCAACAGGGTTATTCCTACGAGCAGTACTTC. This gives the protein CASSAQQGYSYEQYF.

The V call is TRBV6-5, the J call TRBJ1-1; D remains unclear. The germline V gene encodes CDR1 MNHEY and CDR2 SVGAGI. Trimming removed 5 bases at V and 0 bases at J, with 13 bases between. This CDR3 contains 15 residues. DNA for the CDR3: TGTGCCAGCAGTCCGTGGGCCGAAATGAACACTGAAGCTTTCTTT. Protein product: CASSPWAEMNTEAFF.

This chain uses TRBV7-2 with TRBJ1-2; D is undetermined. Per germline, CDR1 SGHTA and CDR2 FQGNSA. Deletions cut 1 base from V and 3 bases from J, with 12 bases between. The CDR3 is 15 residues long. This chain's CDR3 is CASSLVRPEHYGYTF. The DNA of the CDR3 is TGTGCCAGCAGCTTAGTTCGCCCGGAGCACTATGGCTACACCTTC.

The chain combines TRBV6-2 or TRBV6-3 with TRBJ2-5, with TRBD2 matching over 8 bases. CDR1 is MNHEY and CDR2 is SVGEGT in the germline V gene. Trimming took 0 bases from V and 0 from J; bases not matched to a gene: 6. The CDR3 is 17 residues long. CDR3 bases: TGTGCCAGCAGTTACTCGGTACTAGCGGATTACCAAGAGACCCAGTACTTC. This encodes CASSYSVLADYQETQYF.

V is TRBV18 and J is TRBJ1-1, with TRBD1 matching over 8 bases. The ends lost 0 bases at V and 3 bases at J; junction bases unmatched: 0. Per the germline V gene, CDR1 is KGHSH and CDR2 is LQKENI. This CDR3 spans 14 amino acids. In DNA, the CDR3 is TGTGCCAGCTCACCACCGACAGGGGACACTGAAGCTTTCTTT. Residues: CASSPPTGDTEAFF.

This sequence joins TRBV20-1 and TRBJ1-3, with a weak D call TRBD1 (6 bases). Germline CDR1 DFQATT, CDR2 SNEGSKA (reference sequence). The CDR3 length is 11 residues. Between the trimmed V and J ends, which lost 6 bases and 7 bases, there was a span of 10 bases. CDR3 nucleotides: TGCAGTGCCGAGGGGGGGAACACCATATATTTT. Residues: CSAEGGNTIYF.

This chain joins TRBV27 and TRBJ1-1; D might be TRBD1 (5 bases). CDR3 length: 14 amino acids. CDR1 and CDR2 from the germline V gene are MNHEY and SMNVEV (reference sequence). V lost 5 bases and J lost 6, with 16 bases in between. CDR3 bases: TGTGCCAGCAGTGCGGGGGGGAGGGTCGCTGAAGCTTTCTTT. Translating it yields CASSAGGRVAEAFF.

The chain uses TRBV5-6 and TRBJ2-7; perhaps TRBD1 as D (6 bases). CDR3 length: 14 amino acids. Germline V lookup: CDR1 SGHDT, CDR2 YYEEEE. The V and J ends lost 0 bases and 2 bases respectively, with 9 bases between them. DNA of the CDR3: TGTGCCAGCAGCTTGGGACAGGTCCCCTACGAGCAGTACTTC. This sequence encodes CASSLGQVPYEQYF.

This clone was seen only once. V usage is TRBV6-5 and J usage is TRBJ1-4; 9 nucleotides match TRBD1. Germline V CDR1 and CDR2: MNHEY, SVGAGI. Germline trimming cut 9 bases from V and 5 bases from J; bases unmatched to any gene: 10. The CDR3 totals 15 residues. CDR3 residues: CASTALTGGNEKLFF. In DNA form, the CDR3 reads TGTGCCAGTACCGCTTTGACAGGGGGGAATGAAAAACTGTTTTTT.

This CDR3 reads CASNRGSNTGELFF. The CDR3 DNA reads TGTGCCAGCAACAGGGGTTCGAACACCGGGGAGCTGTTTTTT. The rearrangement uses TRBV9 and TRBJ2-2, with 7 bases aligning to TRBD1. The CDR3 is 14 amino acids. With V trimmed by 6 bases and J by 0 bases, 2 bases remained unmatched. Germline CDR1 reads SGDLS; CDR2 reads YYNGEE.

The chain employs TRBV6-5 and TRBJ2-5; 9 bases match TRBD1. The CDR3 is made up of 14 amino acids. After removal of 10 bases from V and 5 bases from J, the junction contained 11 bases not matched to a gene. Germline assignment: CDR1 MNHEY and CDR2 SVGAGI. CDR3 loop: CANSGTGTAETQYF. CDR3 sequence (DNA): TGTGCCAACTCCGGGACAGGGACCGCGGAGACCCAGTACTTC.